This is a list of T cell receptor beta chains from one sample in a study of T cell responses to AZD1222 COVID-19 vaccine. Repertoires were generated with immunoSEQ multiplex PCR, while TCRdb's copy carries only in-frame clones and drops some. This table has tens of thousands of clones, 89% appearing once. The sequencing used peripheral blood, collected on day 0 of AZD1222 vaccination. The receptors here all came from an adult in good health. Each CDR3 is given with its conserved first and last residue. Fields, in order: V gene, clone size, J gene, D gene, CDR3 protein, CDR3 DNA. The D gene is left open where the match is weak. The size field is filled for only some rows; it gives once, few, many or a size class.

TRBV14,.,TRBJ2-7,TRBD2,CASSQKRAGGSHSEQYF,TGTGCCAGCAGCCAGAAAAGGGCGGGAGGTTCCCATTCCGAGCAGTACTTC
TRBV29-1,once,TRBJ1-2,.,CSADSARGYGYTF,TGCAGCGCGGACAGTGCGCGGGGCTATGGCTACACCTTC
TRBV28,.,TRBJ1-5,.,CATSDDSNQPQHF,TGTGCCACTTCGGACGATAGCAATCAGCCCCAGCATTTT
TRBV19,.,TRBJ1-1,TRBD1,CASRVDRGGTEAFF,TGTGCCAGTAGAGTTGACAGGGGTGGCACTGAAGCTTTCTTT
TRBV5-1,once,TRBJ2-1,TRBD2,CASSLVLAGDNEQFF,TGCGCCAGCAGCTTGGTCCTAGCGGGAGACAATGAGCAGTTCTTC
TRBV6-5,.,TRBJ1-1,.,CASSQQGNTEAFF,TGTGCCAGCAGTCAACAGGGAAACACTGAAGCTTTCTTT
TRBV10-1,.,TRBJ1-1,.,CASSASGERGAFF,TGCGCCAGCAGTGCCTCAGGGGAAAGAGGAGCTTTCTTT
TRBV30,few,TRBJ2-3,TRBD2,CAWSLAGADTQYF,TGTGCCTGGAGCCTAGCGGGAGCGGATACGCAGTATTTT
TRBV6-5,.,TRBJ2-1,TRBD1,CASSYPETGKNEQFF,TGTGCCAGCAGTTACCCTGAGACAGGGAAGAATGAGCAGTTCTTC
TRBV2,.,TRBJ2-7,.,CASSVQGYEQYF,TGTGCCAGCAGTGTCCAGGGTTACGAGCAGTACTTC
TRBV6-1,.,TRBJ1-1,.,CASSEGRAGDTEAFF,TGTGCCAGCAGTGAAGGTAGGGCTGGGGACACTGAAGCTTTCTTT
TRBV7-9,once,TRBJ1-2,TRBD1,CASSPRQGDYYGYTF,TGTGCCAGCAGCCCCAGACAGGGCGATTACTATGGCTACACCTTC
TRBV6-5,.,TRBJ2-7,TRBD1,CASIFTGTVSYEQYF,TGTGCCAGCATCTTCACCGGGACAGTGAGCTACGAGCAGTACTTC
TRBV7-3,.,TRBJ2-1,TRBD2,CASSPGTSGTNEQFF,TGTGCCAGCAGCCCCGGGACTAGCGGGACCAATGAGCAGTTCTTC
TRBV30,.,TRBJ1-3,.,CACRSDRSGNTIYF,TGTGCCTGCCGATCCGACAGGTCTGGAAACACCATATATTTT
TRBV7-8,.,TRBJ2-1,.,CASSVHDDRQNEQFF,TGTGCCAGCAGCGTCCATGATGACAGGCAGAATGAGCAGTTCTTC
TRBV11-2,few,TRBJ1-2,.,CASSPPGSNYGYTF,TGTGCCAGCAGCCCCCCAGGATCTAACTATGGCTACACCTTC
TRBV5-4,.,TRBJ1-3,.,CASSLVGSGNTIYF,TGTGCCAGCAGCTTGGTGGGGTCTGGAAACACCATATATTTT
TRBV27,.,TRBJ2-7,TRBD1,CASSRYRGAYEQYF,TGTGCCAGCAGCCGCTACAGGGGAGCATACGAGCAGTACTTC
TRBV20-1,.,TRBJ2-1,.,CSASWPLSYNEQFF,TGCAGTGCTAGTTGGCCACTCTCCTACAATGAGCAGTTCTTC
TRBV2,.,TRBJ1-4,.,CASSEYWGLREKLFF,TGTGCCAGCAGTGAATATTGGGGGCTGAGGGAAAAACTGTTTTTT
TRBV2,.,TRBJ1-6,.,CASSINSPLHF,TGTGCCAGCAGTATAAATTCACCCCTCCACTTT
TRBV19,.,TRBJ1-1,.,CASSIGTGTSNTEAFF,TGTGCCAGTAGTATAGGTACCGGGACATCGAACACTGAAGCTTTCTTT
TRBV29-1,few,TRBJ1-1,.,CSVEDIGGYTEAFF,TGCAGCGTTGAAGATATCGGGGGTTACACTGAAGCTTTCTTT
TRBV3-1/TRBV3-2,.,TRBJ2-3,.,CASQRAGDTQYF,TGTGCCAGCCAAAGGGCGGGGGATACGCAGTATTTT
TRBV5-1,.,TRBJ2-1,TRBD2,CASSLAIGGSVYNEQFF,TGCGCCAGCAGCTTGGCCATCGGCGGGAGTGTCTACAATGAGCAGTTCTTC
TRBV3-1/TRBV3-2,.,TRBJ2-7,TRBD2,CASSSSLAGVRYEQYF,TGTGCCAGCAGCTCATCCTTAGCGGGGGTTAGGTACGAGCAGTACTTC
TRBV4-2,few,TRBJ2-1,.,CASSQDYSYNEQFF,TGTGCCAGCAGCCAAGATTACAGTTACAATGAGCAGTTCTTC
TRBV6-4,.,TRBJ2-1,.,CASSVTPDNEQFF,TGTGCCAGCAGTGTGACCCCCGACAATGAGCAGTTCTTC
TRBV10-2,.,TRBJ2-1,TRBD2,CASSTTSGMGNEQFF,TGCGCCAGCAGTACGACTAGCGGGATGGGAAATGAGCAGTTCTTC
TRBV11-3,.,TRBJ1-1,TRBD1,CASSPGGQGAMNTEAFF,TGTGCCAGCAGCCCAGGGGGACAGGGGGCCATGAACACTGAAGCTTTCTTT
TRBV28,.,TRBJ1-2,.,CASSRGTSGGYTF,TGTGCCAGCAGTAGGGGGACCTCGGGGGGCTACACCTTC
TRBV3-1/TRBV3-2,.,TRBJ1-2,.,CASSRGADYGYTF,TGTGCCAGCAGCCGCGGGGCAGACTATGGCTACACCTTC
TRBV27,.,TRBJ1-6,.,CASSPKALLRGGLFSPLHF,TGTGCCAGCAGTCCAAAAGCCCTCCTCCGAGGGGGACTGTTTTCACCCCTCCACTTT
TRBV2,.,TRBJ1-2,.,CASSAPSGYTF,TGTGCCAGCAGCGCCCCGAGTGGCTACACCTTC
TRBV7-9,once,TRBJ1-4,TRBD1,CASSYLRQGSNEKLFF,TGTGCCAGCAGCTATCTCAGACAGGGCTCAAATGAAAAACTGTTTTTT
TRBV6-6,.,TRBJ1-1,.,CASSYSGLAFF,TGTGCCAGCAGTTACTCAGGTTTGGCTTTCTTT
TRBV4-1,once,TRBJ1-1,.,CASSPPLGKNTEAFF,TGCGCCAGCAGCCCACCCCTGGGGAAAAACACTGAAGCTTTCTTT
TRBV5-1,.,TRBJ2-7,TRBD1,CASSLQTGGYEQYF,TGCGCCAGCAGCCTCCAGACAGGGGGCTACGAGCAGTACTTC
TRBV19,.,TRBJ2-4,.,CASSTGLIQYF,TGTGCCAGTAGTACCGGTCTAATTCAGTACTTC
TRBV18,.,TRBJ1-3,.,CASSDQRSHSGNTIYF,TGTGCCAGCTCCGATCAAAGGAGTCACTCTGGAAACACCATATATTTT
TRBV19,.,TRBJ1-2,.,CASSGTGLSRGYTF,TGTGCCAGTAGCGGAACAGGGCTATCGCGCGGCTACACCTTC
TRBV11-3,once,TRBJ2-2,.,CASAQQDTGELFF,TGTGCCAGCGCACAGCAGGACACCGGGGAGCTGTTTTTT
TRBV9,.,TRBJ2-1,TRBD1,CASSVGGTGINYEQFF,TGTGCCAGCAGCGTAGGGGGGACAGGGATAAACTATGAGCAGTTCTTC
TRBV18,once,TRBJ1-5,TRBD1,CASSPLAGGDNQPQHF,TGTGCCAGCTCACCTTTGGCAGGGGGGGACAATCAGCCCCAGCATTTT
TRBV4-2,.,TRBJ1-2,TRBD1,CASSSTGGNYGYTF,TGTGCCAGCAGCTCGACAGGGGGCAACTATGGCTACACCTTC
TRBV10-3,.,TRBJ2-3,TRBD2,CAISEYAGVPDTQYF,TGTGCCATCAGTGAATACGCGGGAGTGCCAGATACGCAGTATTTT
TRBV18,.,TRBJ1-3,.,CASSPRQGDTIYF,TGTGCCAGCTCACCACGGCAGGGAGACACCATATATTTT
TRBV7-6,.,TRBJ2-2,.,CASSLEGLVANTGELFF,TGTGCCAGCAGCTTAGAGGGTCTAGTGGCGAACACCGGGGAGCTGTTTTTT
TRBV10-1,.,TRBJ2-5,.,CASSSGSSETQYF,.
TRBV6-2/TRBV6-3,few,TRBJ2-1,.,CASSYEAGNNEQFF,TGTGCCAGCAGTTACGAGGCGGGAAACAATGAGCAGTTCTTC
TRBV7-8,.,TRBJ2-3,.,CASSFGSSTDTQYF,TGTGCCAGCAGTTTCGGCTCTAGCACAGATACGCAGTATTTT
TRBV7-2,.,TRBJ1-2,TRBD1,CASSSTGAHGYTF,TGTGCCAGCAGCTCGACAGGGGCACATGGCTACACCTTC
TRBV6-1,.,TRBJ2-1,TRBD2,CASSEWGTSGRKNEQFF,TGTGCCAGCAGTGAATGGGGAACTAGCGGGAGGAAAAATGAGCAGTTCTTC
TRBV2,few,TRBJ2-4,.,CASSDRGNIRNIQYF,TGTGCCAGCAGTGATCGAGGGAATATACGAAACATTCAGTACTTC